A single sample is the source of the 5 T cell receptor beta chains below, sequenced in a study of cytotoxic CD8 clonotypes in ibrutinib-treated CLL. Profiling relied on immunoSEQ multiplex PCR, and the TCRdb table lists in-frame clones only, not all of them. The repertoire holds roughly 250,000 clones, with 60% to 75% as singletons. Here the sequenced sample was PBMCs, taken after 24 months of ibrutinib treatment. These receptors originate from a human donor with chronic lymphocytic leukemia.

V is TRBV28 and J is TRBJ2-7, with D possibly TRBD1 on 6 matching bases. The CDR3 loop spans 13 amino acids. The V gene's germline CDR1 is MDHEN and CDR2 SYDVKM. The V end lost 5 bases, the J end lost 4 bases, and 12 bases lay between the germline ends. Written as DNA, the CDR3 is TGTGCCAGCAGTCCCCACCAGGGGTACGAGCAGTACTTC. Protein sequence: CASSPHQGYEQYF. Together with reference TRBV28 and TRBJ2-7, the CDR3 gives the full variable domain: DVKVTQSSRYLVKRTGEKVFLECVQDMDHENMFWYRQDPGLGLRLIYFSYDVKMKEKGDIPEGYSVSREKKERFSLILESASTNQTSMYLCASSPHQGYEQYFGPGTRLTVT.

V is TRBV11-2 and J is TRBJ2-7; D is possibly TRBD1 (5 bases). The length of the CDR3 is 14 residues. Trimming removed 5 bases at V and 3 bases at J, with 14 bases between. Germline lookup yields CDR1 SGHAT and CDR2 FQNNGV. The chain's CDR3 is CASSPPLGLYEQYF. CDR3 coding DNA: TGTGCCAGCAGCCCTCCACTGGGGCTCTACGAGCAGTACTTC.

To note about this clone: One end of the junction is discordant with germline, which a read error may explain. The V gene is TRBV12-5, the J gene TRBJ2-5; a possible D gene is TRBD1 (6 bases). This CDR3 is 10 amino acids long. CDR1 and CDR2 (germline): LGHNT, FRNRAP. CDR3 DNA sequence: TGTGCTAGTGGTCCCATCACAGGGCACTTC. Translating it yields CASGPITGHF.

The V call is TRBV7-9, the J call TRBJ2-7; 9 bases map to TRBD1. Germline V gene sequence: CDR1 SEHNR, CDR2 FQNEAQ (reference sequence). This CDR3 is built from 15 residues. V gave up 4 bases and J gave up 1 base; unmatched junction bases: 5. This chain's CDR3 is CASSSSGTGSYEQYF. CDR3 coding DNA: TGTGCCAGCAGCTCATCCGGGACAGGGTCCTACGAGCAGTACTTC.

The V call is TRBV5-6, the J call TRBJ2-5; D is possibly TRBD1 or TRBD2 (6 bases each). Germline V lookup: CDR1 SGHDT, CDR2 YYEEEE. V shed 4 bases and J shed 2 bases, with 15 bases lying between them. This CDR3 contains 15 residues. The CDR3 nucleotides read TGTGCCAGCAGCCAAGGGGCGGGACATCAAGAGACCCAGTACTTC. Translating gives CASSQGAGHQETQYF.